The clone carrying this T cell receptor (beta chain) was recorded once. The record originates from a study of cytomegalovirus exposure and HLA in healthy donors. Germline assignment: CDR1 MNHEY and CDR2 SVGAGI. The CDR3 contains 13 residues. Trimming cost V 0 bases and J 7 bases; bases outside gene matches: 0. PCR primers comprised 60 Vbeta and 13 Jbeta primers. Method: immunoSEQ multiplex PCR; TCRdb's copy keeps in-frame clones and lacks some. The table shows about 120,000 clones, with approximately 80% occurring only once. This receptor was obtained from a man aged 35 to 55 in good health and CMV-seronegative. The sample was PBMCs. The rearrangement joins TRBV6-5 to TRBJ1-2, with 9 bases aligning to TRBD1. The CDR3 coding sequence is TGTGCCAGCAGTTACTCGACAGGGGGTGGCTACACCTTC. Amino acid sequence: CASSYSTGGGYTF.